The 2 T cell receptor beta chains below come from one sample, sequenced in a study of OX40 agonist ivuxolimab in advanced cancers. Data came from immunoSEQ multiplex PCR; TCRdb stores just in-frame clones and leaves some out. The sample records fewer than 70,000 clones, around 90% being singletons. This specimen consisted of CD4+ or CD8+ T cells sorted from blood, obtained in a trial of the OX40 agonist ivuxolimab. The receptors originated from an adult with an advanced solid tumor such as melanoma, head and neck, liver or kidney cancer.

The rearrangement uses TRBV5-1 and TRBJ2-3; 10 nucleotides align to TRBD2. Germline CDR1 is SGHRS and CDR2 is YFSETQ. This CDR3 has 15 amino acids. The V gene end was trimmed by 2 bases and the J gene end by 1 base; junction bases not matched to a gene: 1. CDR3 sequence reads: CASSLLAGRTDTQYF. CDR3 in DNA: TGCGCCAGCAGCTTACTAGCGGGGCGCACAGATACGCAGTATTTT. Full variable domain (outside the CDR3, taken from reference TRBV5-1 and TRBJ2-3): KAGVTQTPRYLIKTRGQQVTLSCSPISGHRSVSWYQQTPGQGLQFLFEYFSETQRNKGNFPGRFSGRQFSNSRSEMNVSTLELGDSALYLCASSLLAGRTDTQYFGPGTRLTVL.

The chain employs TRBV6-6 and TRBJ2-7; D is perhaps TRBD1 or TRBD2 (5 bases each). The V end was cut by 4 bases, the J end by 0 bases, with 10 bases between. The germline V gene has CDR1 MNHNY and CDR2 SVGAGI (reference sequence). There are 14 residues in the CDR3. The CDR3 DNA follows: TGTGCCAGCAGTTGGGGACGGAGCTCCTACGAGCAGTACTTC. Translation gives CASSWGRSSYEQYF.